The sequence of this TCR beta chain was determined in a study of blood T cell repertoires in COVID-19. This table comes from immunoSEQ multiplex PCR, and its TCRdb copy is limited to in-frame clones, with some not included. Seen here are more than 200,000 clones, around four fifths observed once, and the top ten hold more than 6.5%. Germline loops: CDR1 SGHDT, CDR2 YYEEEE. V lost 3 bases to trimming and J lost 14 bases; unmatched junction nucleotides: 5. The CDR3 is made up of 12 amino acids. The sample holds a few counts of this clone. Sequencing used peripheral blood. The rearrangement joins TRBV5-6 to TRBJ2-1; 10 bases are a match to TRBD1. This clonotype was obtained from a man in his forties with active or convalescent COVID-19. The CDR3 loop reads CASSSLGQGEFF. DNA for the CDR3: TGTGCCAGCAGCTCCCTAGGACAGGGGGAGTTCTTC.